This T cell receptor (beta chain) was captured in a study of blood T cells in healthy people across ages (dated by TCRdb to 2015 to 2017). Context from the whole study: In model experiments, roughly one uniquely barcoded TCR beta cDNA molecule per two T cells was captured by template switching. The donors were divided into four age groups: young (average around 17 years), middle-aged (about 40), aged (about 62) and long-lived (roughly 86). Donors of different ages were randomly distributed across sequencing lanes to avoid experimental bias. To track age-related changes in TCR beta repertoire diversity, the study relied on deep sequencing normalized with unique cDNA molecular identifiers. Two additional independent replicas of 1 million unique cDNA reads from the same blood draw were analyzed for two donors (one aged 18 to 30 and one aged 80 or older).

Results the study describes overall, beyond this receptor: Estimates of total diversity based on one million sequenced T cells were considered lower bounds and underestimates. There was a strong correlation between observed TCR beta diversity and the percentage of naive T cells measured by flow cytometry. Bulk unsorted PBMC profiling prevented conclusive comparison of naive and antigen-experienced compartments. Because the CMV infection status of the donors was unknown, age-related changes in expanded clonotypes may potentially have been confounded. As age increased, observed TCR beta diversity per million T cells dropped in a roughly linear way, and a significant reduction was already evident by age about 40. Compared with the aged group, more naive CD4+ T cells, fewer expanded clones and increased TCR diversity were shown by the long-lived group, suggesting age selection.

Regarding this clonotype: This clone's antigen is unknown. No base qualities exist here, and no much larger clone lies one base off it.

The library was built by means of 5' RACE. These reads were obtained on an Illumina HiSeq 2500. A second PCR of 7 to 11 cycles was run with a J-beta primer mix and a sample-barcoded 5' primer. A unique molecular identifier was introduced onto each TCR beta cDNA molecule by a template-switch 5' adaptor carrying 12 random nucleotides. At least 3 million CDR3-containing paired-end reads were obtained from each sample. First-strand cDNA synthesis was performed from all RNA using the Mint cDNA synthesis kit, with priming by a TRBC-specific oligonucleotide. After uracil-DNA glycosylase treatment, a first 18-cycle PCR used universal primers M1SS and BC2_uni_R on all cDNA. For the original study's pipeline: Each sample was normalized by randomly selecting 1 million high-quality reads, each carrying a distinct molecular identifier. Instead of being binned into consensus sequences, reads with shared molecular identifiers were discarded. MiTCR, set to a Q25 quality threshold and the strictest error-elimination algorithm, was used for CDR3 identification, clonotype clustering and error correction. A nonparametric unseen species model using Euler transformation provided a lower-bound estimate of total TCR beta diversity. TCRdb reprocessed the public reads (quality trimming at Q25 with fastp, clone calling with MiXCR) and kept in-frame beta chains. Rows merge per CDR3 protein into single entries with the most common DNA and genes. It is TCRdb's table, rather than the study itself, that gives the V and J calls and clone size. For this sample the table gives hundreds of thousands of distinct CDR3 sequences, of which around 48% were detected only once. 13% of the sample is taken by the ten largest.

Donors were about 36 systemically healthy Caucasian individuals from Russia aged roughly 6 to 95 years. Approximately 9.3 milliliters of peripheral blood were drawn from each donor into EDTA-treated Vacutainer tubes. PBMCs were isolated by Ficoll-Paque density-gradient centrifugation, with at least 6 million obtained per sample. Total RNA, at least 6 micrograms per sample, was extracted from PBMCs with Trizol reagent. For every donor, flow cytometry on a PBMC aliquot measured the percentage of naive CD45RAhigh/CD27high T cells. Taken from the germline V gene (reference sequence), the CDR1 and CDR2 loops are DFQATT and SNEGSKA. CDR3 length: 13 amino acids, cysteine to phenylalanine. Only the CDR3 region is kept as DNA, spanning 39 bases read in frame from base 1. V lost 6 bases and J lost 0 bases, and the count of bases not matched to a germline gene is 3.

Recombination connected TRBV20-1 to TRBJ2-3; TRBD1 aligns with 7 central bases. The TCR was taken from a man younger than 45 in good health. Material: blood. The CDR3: CSAPTGSTDTQYF. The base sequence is TGCAGTGCACCGACAGGGAGCACAGATACGCAGTATTTT.